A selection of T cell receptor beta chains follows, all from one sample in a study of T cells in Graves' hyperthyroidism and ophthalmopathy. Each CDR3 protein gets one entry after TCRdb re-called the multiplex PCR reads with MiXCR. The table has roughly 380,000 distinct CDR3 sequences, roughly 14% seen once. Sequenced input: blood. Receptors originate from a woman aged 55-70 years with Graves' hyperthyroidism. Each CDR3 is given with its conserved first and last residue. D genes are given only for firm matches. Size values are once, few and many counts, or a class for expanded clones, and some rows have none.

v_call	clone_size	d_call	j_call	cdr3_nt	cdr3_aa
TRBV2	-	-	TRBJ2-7	TGTGCCAGCAGTGAAGTGAGGGGCGGGCAGTACTTC	CASSEVRGGQYF
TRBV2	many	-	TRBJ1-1	TGTGCCAGCAGTGAAGCGCAGGGGAGGGAAGCTTTCTTT	CASSEAQGREAFF
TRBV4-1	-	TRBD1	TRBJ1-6	TGCGCCAGCAGCCAAGAACAGGGGCAAAATTCACCCCTCCACTTT	CASSQEQGQNSPLHF
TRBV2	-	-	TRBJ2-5	TGTGCCAGCAGTGAAGAGGTCCAGGGGAGGGGAGAGACCCAGTACTTC	CASSEEVQGRGETQYF
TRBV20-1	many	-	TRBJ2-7	TGCAGTGCTAGAGATTTTACAGGGGGTGCGGGAGAACCCGAGCAGTACTTC	CSARDFTGGAGEPEQYF
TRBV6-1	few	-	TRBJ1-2	TGTGCCAGCTGGGGTGGTGGCTACACCTTC	CASWGGGYTF
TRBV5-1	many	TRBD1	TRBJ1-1	TGCGCCAGCAGCTTGGCGGGACAGAGACCCCAGGAAGCTTTCTTT	CASSLAGQRPQEAFF
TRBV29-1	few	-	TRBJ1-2	TGCAGCGCTGAAAGGATCCCAGGGAACTATGGCTACACCTTC	CSAERIPGNYGYTF
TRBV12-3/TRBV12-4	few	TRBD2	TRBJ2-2	TGTGCCAGCAGTCCGGGACTAGCGGGAGTTAACACCGGGGAGCTGTTTTTT	CASSPGLAGVNTGELFF
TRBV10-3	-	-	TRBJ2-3	TGTGCCATCACCTCTGGGACGGACACAGATACGCAGTATTTT	CAITSGTDTDTQYF
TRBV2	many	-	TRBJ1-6	TGTGCCAGCACGAGGGAAGGTGTCGGGGATTCACCCCTCCACTTT	CASTREGVGDSPLHF
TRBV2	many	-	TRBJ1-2	TGTGCCAGCAGTGAACAGCTTAACTATGGCTACACCTTC	CASSEQLNYGYTF
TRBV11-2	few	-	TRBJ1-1	TGTGCCAGCAGGATTTTTAGGGGGGTCAACACTGAAGCTTTCTTT	CASRIFRGVNTEAFF
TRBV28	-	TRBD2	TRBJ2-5	TGTGCCAGCAGTTATACTAGCGGGAGGGCGGGGCAAGAGACCCAGTACTTC	CASSYTSGRAGQETQYF
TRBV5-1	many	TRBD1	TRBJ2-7	TGCGCCAGCAGCTTGGAGGACAGGGGAGGCGAGCAGTACTTC	CASSLEDRGGEQYF
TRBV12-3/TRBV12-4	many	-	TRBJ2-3	TGTGCCAGCAGTTCCTATCGCACAGATACGCAGTATTTT	CASSSYRTDTQYF